The 16 T cell receptor beta chains given below trace back to one sample, sequenced in a study of cytomegalovirus exposure and HLA in healthy donors. The study ran its PCR with 60 Vbeta and 13 Jbeta primers. Data came from immunoSEQ multiplex PCR; TCRdb stores just in-frame clones and leaves some out. The sample includes about 200,000 clones, around 85% seen only once; the top ten take about 1.7%. Sequenced: PBMCs. Every receptor here comes from a man in his fifties in good health and CMV-seronegative.

The chain carries TRBV28 and TRBJ2-5, with 10 bases identical to TRBD1. The CDR3 contains 17 residues. V dropped 4 bases and J dropped 5; count of bases not matched to a gene: 13. From germline, CDR1 is MDHEN and CDR2 SYDVKM. CDR3 bases: TGTGCCAGCAGTTCGCGATCGCCGGGACAGGGGCGGGAGACCCAGTACTTC. Translating it yields CASSSRSPGQGRETQYF.

This clone showed up just a few times. The chain employs TRBV7-3 and TRBJ2-1, with 11 bases fitting TRBD2. Losses at the gene ends were 5 bases for V and 9 bases for J; bases not matched to a gene: 3. This CDR3 is built from 13 residues. CDR1 SGHTA and CDR2 FQGTGA come from the germline V gene. CDR3 protein: CASSRGTSGEQFF. As DNA, the CDR3 is TGTGCCAGCAGCCGGGGGACTAGCGGTGAGCAGTTCTTC. Variable domain in full (rest from reference TRBV7-3 and TRBJ2-1): GAGVSQTPSNKVTEKGKYVELRCDPISGHTALYWYRQSLGQGPEFLIYFQGTGAADDSGLPNDRFFAVRPEGSVSTLKIQRTERGDSAVYLCASSRGTSGEQFFGPGTRLTVL.

V gene TRBV27 combines with J gene TRBJ1-2; TRBD1 aligns across 10 bases. The CDR3 has 14 residues. The junction had 4 bases not matched to a gene; V was cut back by 3 bases and J by 6 bases. The germline CDR1 and CDR2 sequences are MNHEY and SMNVEV (reference sequence). This chain's CDR3 is CASSLGTGVHGYTF. DNA for the CDR3: TGTGCCAGCAGTTTGGGGACAGGGGTTCATGGCTACACCTTC.

The J gene is TRBJ2-7, the V gene TRBV2, with D perhaps TRBD1 (6 bases). The V gene lost 5 bases and the J gene lost 6 bases, with 11 bases spanning the gap. The CDR3 runs to 12 residues. CDR1 and CDR2 (germline): SNHLY, FYNNEI. Here the CDR3 reads CASSLTGVEQYF. CDR3 DNA sequence: TGTGCCAGCAGTCTGACAGGTGTCGAGCAGTACTTC.

This clone turned up a few times. The V and J genes are TRBV28 and TRBJ2-2, with TRBD1 matching 11 bases. The CDR3 consists of 15 residues. Germline assignment: CDR1 MDHEN and CDR2 SYDVKM. Losses at the gene ends were 10 bases for V and 6 bases for J; bases not matched to a gene: 10. The CDR3 DNA reads as TGTGCCATCGATAAGGGACAGGGGGAGTCCGGGGAGCTGTTTTTT. It codes for CAIDKGQGESGELFF.

The chain is built from TRBV6-5 and TRBJ1-1; TRBD1 aligns across 7 bases. The CDR3 is 15 residues long. The V gene's germline CDR1 is MNHEY and CDR2 SVGAGI. V lost 6 bases and J lost 4; bases outside the gene matches: 11. The CDR3 nucleotides read TGTGCCAGCAGACCCGACAGGGCGGCCAGCACTGAAGCTTTCTTT. Its protein is CASRPDRAASTEAFF.

V and J are TRBV2 and TRBJ2-3; a possible D gene is TRBD2 (6 bases). V was trimmed by 5 bases and J by 0 bases, leaving 9 bases between them. Germline V CDR1 and CDR2: SNHLY, FYNNEI. CDR3 length equals 14 residues. CDR3 sequence (DNA): TGTGCCAGCAGTCGTGGGACTAGCACAGATACGCAGTATTTT. Protein product: CASSRGTSTDTQYF.

The rearrangement links TRBV28 to TRBJ1-2; TRBD1 matches at 7 bases. CDR3 length: 13 amino acids. The ends lost 8 bases at V and 4 bases at J; junction bases unmatched: 7. Germline V lookup: CDR1 MDHEN, CDR2 SYDVKM. CDR3 protein: CASGRTGTYGYTF. DNA of the CDR3: TGTGCCAGCGGGCGGACAGGAACCTATGGCTACACCTTC.

The table lists this clone with a few counts. V gene TRBV5-6 combines with J gene TRBJ2-1; D is ambiguous. Germline CDR1 reads SGHDT; CDR2 reads YYEEEE. The CDR3 totals 14 residues. V was cut by 5 bases and J by 6 bases, with 15 bases left in between. CDR3 sequence (DNA): TGTGCCAGCAGAATAGGCGGAACTGGCAATGAGCAGTTCTTC. Translation: CASRIGGTGNEQFF.

The chain recombines TRBV2 with TRBJ1-3; D is perhaps TRBD1 (6 bases). Germline V gene data show CDR1 as SNHLY and CDR2 as FYNNEI. This CDR3 is 15 amino acids long. The V gene lost 8 bases and the J gene lost 0 bases, with 14 bases spanning the gap. The CDR3 DNA reads TGTGCCAGCGGCGGGGGCCCCCGCTCTGGAAACACCATATATTTT. This codes for CASGGGPRSGNTIYF.

The rearrangement links TRBV29-1 to TRBJ2-7; 8 bases map to TRBD2. This CDR3 region has 14 residues. CDR1 is SQVTM, CDR2 ANQGSEA, per germline. The V segment lost 7 bases and the J segment 2 bases; nucleotides outside the gene matches: 10. Written as DNA, the CDR3 is TGCAGCGCCGACGGGGGGGTTGCCCCCTACGAGCAGTACTTC. Amino acid sequence: CSADGGVAPYEQYF.

This chain connects TRBV6-5 to TRBJ1-6; D is undetermined. V was pared by 4 bases and J by 2 bases, with 9 bases between. Germline V gene data show CDR1 as MNHEY and CDR2 as SVGAGI. The CDR3 has 15 amino acids. The CDR3 DNA is TGTGCCAGCAGTTTTTCCGACACCTATAATTCACCCCTCCACTTT. Encoded protein: CASSFSDTYNSPLHF.

The chain employs TRBV9 and TRBJ2-3; 7 nucleotides line up with TRBD2. Germline-derived CDR1 and CDR2 are SGDLS and YYNGEE. Trimming removed 2 bases from V and 4 bases from J; junction bases left unmatched: 7. There are 15 residues in the CDR3. DNA for the CDR3: TGTGCCAGCAGCGTTGCGGGAGTTAGCCCAGATACGCAGTATTTT. This gives the protein CASSVAGVSPDTQYF.

This rearrangement joins TRBV4-1 to TRBJ2-7, with unresolved D. Germline CDR1 MGHRA, CDR2 YSYEKL. The CDR3 is made up of 15 amino acids. The ends were cut back, 2 bases at V and 2 bases at J, with 13 bases in the middle. The CDR3 nucleotides read TGCGCCAGCAGCCAACCTCTGGCGGCAACCTACGAGCAGTACTTC. It is translated as CASSQPLAATYEQYF.

J is TRBJ2-7 and V is TRBV5-8; 7 bases map to TRBD1. The CDR3 loop spans 15 amino acids. V was pared by 7 bases and J by 5 bases, with 15 bases of the junction left unmatched. Looked up from germline, CDR1 is SGHTS and CDR2 is YDEGEE. This CDR3 is CASGPWRQGLDEQYF. CDR3 in DNA: TGTGCCAGCGGACCCTGGAGACAGGGATTAGACGAGCAGTACTTC.

V gene TRBV5-1 combines with J gene TRBJ2-1; maybe TRBD1 (7 bases). The germline V gene has CDR1 SGHRS and CDR2 YFSETQ. V was cut by 1 base and J by 4 bases, with 12 bases left in between. The CDR3 totals 15 residues. The DNA of the CDR3 is TGCGCCAGCAGCTTGATGGCAGGGGGGTACAATGAGCAGTTCTTC. Translated, it gives CASSLMAGGYNEQFF.